The sequence of this T cell receptor beta chain was determined in a study of PD-L1 blockade in urothelial cancer. Study in general: The number of prior chemotherapy regimens per patient was 0 to 3. The median T cell count in blood samples was roughly 140,000. Points from the study as a whole: Improved survival was predicted by pretreatment blood TCR clonality below the median.

This CDR3 is built from 15 residues. The trim removed 6 bases at V and 8 bases at J, leaving 6 bases unmatched. The germline V gene encodes CDR1 SEHNR and CDR2 FQNEAQ (reference sequence). This clone was counted between two and nine times. Its specificity is unknown. Method: immunoSEQ multiplex PCR; TCRdb's copy keeps in-frame clones and lacks some. The repertoire holds some 57,000 clones, with roughly 84% as singletons. Indicated time point: pretreatment peripheral blood. Pretreatment and on-treatment samples were taken, numbering 1 to 8 per patient. The clonotype comes from a middle-aged man with urothelial cancer. The gene calls are TRBV7-9 and TRBJ2-1, with 14 bases aligning to TRBD2. This sample comprised PBMCs, obtained around atezolizumab (anti-PD-L1) treatment. The CDR3, as DNA: TGTGCCAGCAGTCGGCAGACTAGCGGGAGGGATGAGCAGTTCTTC. Its translation: CASSRQTSGRDEQFF. Based on the CDR3 plus reference TRBV7-9 and TRBJ2-1, the full variable domain is DTGVSQNPRHKITKRGQNVTFRCDPISEHNRLYWYRQTLGQGPEFLTYFQNEAQLEKSRLLSDRFSAERPKGSFSTLEIQRTEQGDSAMYLCASSRQTSGRDEQFFGPGTRLTVL.